This is a list of T cell receptor beta chains from one sample in a study of read filtering for tumor transcriptome and immune sequencing. TCRdb ran MiXCR on the reads and lists one entry per CDR3 protein. This table has roughly 130,000 distinct CDR3 sequences, 10% to 15% appearing once. The sample comprised a population of CD138-negative cells sorted from bone marrow. The receptors originated from a donor at least 40 years old with multiple myeloma. CDR3s include the opening cysteine and the closing phenylalanine or tryptophan. The D gene is left open where the match is weak. Where a row states a size, it is once, few, many or the class of an expanded clone; other rows omit it.

size	D	J	V	DNA	CDR3
many	NA	TRBJ2-7	TRBV7-8	TGTGCCAGCAGCTTAGCCAGGGCGGGAAGATACAATGAGCAGTACTTC	CASSLARAGRYNEQYF
few	NA	TRBJ2-3	TRBV6-5	TGTGCCAGCAGTTACTCGGGGGGCTCCGTAGGAAGGGGTGGGCAGTATTTT	CASSYSGGSVGRGGQYF
few	NA	TRBJ2-5	TRBV18	TGTGCCAGCTCACCCTCCGCTACAGGGATAGAGACCCAGTACTTC	CASSPSATGIETQYF
many	NA	TRBJ2-2	TRBV6-1	TGTGCCAGCAGTGACCGTCCAGGGGGGCGCGGCACCGGGGAGCTGTTTTTT	CASSDRPGGRGTGELFF
many	NA	TRBJ2-1	TRBV19	TGTGCCAGTAGTCCCGGGACGGTCATATCTAGGCAGTTCTTC	CASSPGTVISRQFF
many	TRBD2	TRBJ2-5	TRBV7-2	TGTGCCAGCAGCGCCCCTGCCGTACGGCTCAGGGAGGGTGAGACCCAGTACTTC	CASSAPAVRLREGETQYF
many	NA	TRBJ1-1	TRBV6-6	TGTGCCAGCAGTTACGATACGGGGACTGAAGCTTTCTTT	CASSYDTGTEAFF
many	TRBD2	TRBJ2-1	TRBV20-1	TGCAGTGCCACTGTGGGTAGCGGGGGGGCCTACAATGAGCAGTTCTTC	CSATVGSGGAYNEQFF
NA	TRBD2	TRBJ2-2	TRBV7-9	TGTGCCAGCAGCTTAGTTCTAGCGGGAGCCGGGGAGCTGTTTTTT	CASSLVLAGAGELFF
few	NA	TRBJ2-2	TRBV5-1	TGCGCCAGCAGCCCCGAATGGGGGGGCGACGGGGAGCTGTTTTTT	CASSPEWGGDGELFF
many	NA	TRBJ2-1	TRBV5-6	TGTGCCAGCAGCTTGTCGGCAGGGACCGGTGAGCAGTTCTTC	CASSLSAGTGEQFF
many	TRBD2	TRBJ2-1	TRBV7-2	TGTGCCAGCAGCCCAACGCCCCAGACTAGCGGGAGAAGCAGTGAGCAGTTCTTC	CASSPTPQTSGRSSEQFF
many	NA	TRBJ2-6	TRBV7-8	TGTGCCAGCAGGCCCCTTGGCTCTGGGGCCAACGTCCTGACTTTC	CASRPLGSGANVLTF
many	TRBD2	TRBJ2-7	TRBV10-1	TGCGCCAGCAGTGAGGGACTAGCGGGGGCCTACGAGCAGTACTTC	CASSEGLAGAYEQYF
NA	NA	TRBJ2-2	TRBV30	TGTGCCTGGAGTATTCTAGGGTGGCGCGTCGGAGGGCGTAACACCGGGGAGCTGTTTTTT	CAWSILGWRVGGRNTGELFF
NA	NA	TRBJ2-3	TRBV20-1	TGCAGTGCTAGAGTCGGAGGGGGCCAAGATACGCAGTATTTT	CSARVGGGQDTQYF
many	NA	TRBJ2-5	TRBV7-2	TGTGCCTCCTTGAGCGGAGGGTACCAAGAGACCCAGTACTTC	CASLSGGYQETQYF
many	TRBD1	TRBJ2-7	TRBV5-1	TGCGCCAGCAGCTTGCAGGACAGGGTTTCCCACGAGCAGTACTTC	CASSLQDRVSHEQYF
many	TRBD2	TRBJ2-7	TRBV3-1	TGTGCCAGCAGCCAAGGCATAGCGGGAGTGTACGAGCAGTACTTC	CASSQGIAGVYEQYF
many	TRBD2	TRBJ2-3	TRBV20-1	TGCAGTGCTAGATTTTCTAGCGGGGCAGATACGCAGTATTTT	CSARFSSGADTQYF
many	NA	TRBJ2-5	TRBV7-2	TGTGCCAGCAGCTTAGCGCGGCGGGAGACCCAGTACTTC	CASSLARRETQYF
many	TRBD1	TRBJ2-6	TRBV19	TGTGCCAGTAGGGACAGGGACACTTCTGGGGCCAACGTCCTGACTTTC	CASRDRDTSGANVLTF
NA	NA	TRBJ1-5	TRBV3-1	TGTGCCAGCAGCCAAGTAGCGGGGGGCGGTCAGCCCCAGCATTTT	CASSQVAGGGQPQHF
many	NA	TRBJ2-3	TRBV9	TGTGCCAGCAGCGTAGACGGGGGGCGGGCAGATACGCAGTATTTT	CASSVDGGRADTQYF
many	NA	TRBJ2-3	TRBV3-1	TGTGCCAGCAGCCAAGTTTGGGGGGGGCCTACAGATACGCAGTATTTT	CASSQVWGGPTDTQYF
many	TRBD2	TRBJ2-3	TRBV9	TGTGCCAGCAGCGTAGTTAGCGGGGGGCACACAGATACGCAGTATTTT	CASSVVSGGHTDTQYF
many	NA	TRBJ1-2	TRBV29-1	TGCAGCGTTGAGGCACCCTACTATGGCTACACCTTC	CSVEAPYYGYTF
few	NA	TRBJ2-7	TRBV5-1	TGCGCCAGCAGCTTGGAGGGGGGATACCCCCCCTACGAGCAGTACTTC	CASSLEGGYPPYEQYF
many	TRBD2	TRBJ2-1	TRBV19	TGTGCCAGTAGGATAGCGGGAACCTCCTACAATGAGCAGTTCTTC	CASRIAGTSYNEQFF
many	TRBD1	TRBJ2-7	TRBV7-2	TGTGCCAGCAGCTTCGGGGGACAGGGGGGAGAGCAGTACTTC	CASSFGGQGGEQYF
many	NA	TRBJ2-3	TRBV7-2	TGTGCCAGCAGCCCCGGGTCTAGCAGCACAGATACGCAGTATTTT	CASSPGSSSTDTQYF
NA	TRBD2	TRBJ2-1	TRBV11-3	TGTGCCAGCAGCTTGAGCCGGGGAGGGGTGAGCTCCTACAATGAGCAGTTCTTC	CASSLSRGGVSSYNEQFF
many	TRBD1	TRBJ2-1	TRBV23-1	TGCGCCAGCAGTCACTCGGGACAGGATTACAATGAGCAGTTCTTC	CASSHSGQDYNEQFF
many	NA	TRBJ2-2	TRBV12-3/TRBV12-4	TGTGCCAGCAGTTTGCCCCGGGACTTCGGTACCGGGGAGCTGTTTTTT	CASSLPRDFGTGELFF
many	NA	TRBJ2-7	TRBV20-1	TGCAGTGCTAGAGATCTCGGCGACGAGCAGTACTTC	CSARDLGDEQYF
many	TRBD2	TRBJ2-5	TRBV7-2	TGTGCCAGCAGCTTAGTCGGACTAGCGGAAGAGACCCAGTACTTC	CASSLVGLAEETQYF
many	NA	TRBJ2-3	TRBV4-1	TGCGCCAGCAGCCAAGGTATGGGAGGACAGTTGACCACAGATACGCAGTATTTT	CASSQGMGGQLTTDTQYF
few	NA	TRBJ2-6	TRBV5-1	TGCGCCAGCAGCTTGGGTCCAGGCTCTGGGGCCAACGTCCTGACTTTC	CASSLGPGSGANVLTF
many	NA	TRBJ1-5	TRBV6-5	TGTGCCAGCAGTTACTCGAATGCAGGGATCGAACCCCAGCATTTT	CASSYSNAGIEPQHF
NA	TRBD2	TRBJ2-5	TRBV4-1	TGCGCCAGCAGCCTTGACCGGCGGGGGGAGACCCAGTACTTC	CASSLDRRGETQYF
many	NA	TRBJ2-1	TRBV19	TGTGCCAGCCGCGTAGGAGGAGGAAATGAGCAGTTCTTC	CASRVGGGNEQFF
many	NA	TRBJ1-1	TRBV20-1	TGCAGTGCTAGGCCAGGTGGCGCTGAAGCTTTCTTT	CSARPGGAEAFF
many	NA	TRBJ2-7	TRBV19	TGTGCCAGTAGTGCGGGACAGCTCCCCTACGAGCAGTACTTC	CASSAGQLPYEQYF
many	TRBD1	TRBJ2-3	TRBV20-1	TGCAGTGCCAAGGGGGCTTTCGATACGCAGTATTTT	CSAKGAFDTQYF
many	NA	TRBJ2-5	TRBV9	TGTGCCAGCAGCTCCCAGTCTACGTACCAAGAGACCCAGTACTTC	CASSSQSTYQETQYF
many	NA	TRBJ2-5	TRBV29-1	TGCAGCGTGGAGCCCGTCCCATCGGGGACCCAGTACTTC	CSVEPVPSGTQYF
many	TRBD2	TRBJ2-1	TRBV6-2/TRBV6-3	TGTGCCAGCAGATGGACTAGCGGGGGGGTTTACAATGAGCAGTTCTTC	CASRWTSGGVYNEQFF
few	NA	TRBJ1-1	TRBV7-9	TGTGCCAGCAGCTTAGGACACGCGAGTGCTGAAGCTTTCTTT	CASSLGHASAEAFF
many	TRBD1	TRBJ1-1	TRBV6-1	TGTGCCAGCAGTCTGTCGACGGGACAGGGTCCCTCGGGGGCTGAAGCTTTCTTT	CASSLSTGQGPSGAEAFF
few	NA	TRBJ1-3	TRBV25-1	TGTGCCAGCAGTGACCCCTCCCGGGGTCCTCTCGACACCATATATTTT	CASSDPSRGPLDTIYF
many	NA	TRBJ2-3	TRBV5-1	TGCGCCAGCAGCTTGGATGGAGATACGCAGTATTTT	CASSLDGDTQYF
many	NA	TRBJ1-2	TRBV27	TGTGCCAGCAGTTTATCGGCAGGAAATAACTATGGCTACACCTTC	CASSLSAGNNYGYTF
many	NA	TRBJ1-1	TRBV6-1	TGTGCCAGCACTACAGGGCACACTGAAGCTTTCTTT	CASTTGHTEAFF
many	TRBD1	TRBJ1-6	TRBV20-1	TGCAGTGCTAGGGGACAGGGGGTAGGGTCACCCCTCCACTTT	CSARGQGVGSPLHF
NA	NA	TRBJ2-6	TRBV7-9	TGTGCCAGCAGCCGAGGTGCCTCTGGGGCCAACGTCCTGACTTTC	CASSRGASGANVLTF
many	TRBD2	TRBJ2-7	TRBV28	TGTGCCAGCAGAACCGTGGGGACTAGCGGCTACGAGCAGTACTTC	CASRTVGTSGYEQYF
many	TRBD1	TRBJ2-1	TRBV5-1	TGCGCCAGCAGCTACTCCGGGACAGGATACAATGAGCAGTTCTTC	CASSYSGTGYNEQFF
few	NA	TRBJ2-5	TRBV20-1	TGCAGTGCTAGTGGTCCGAAAGAGACCCAGTACTTC	CSASGPKETQYF
NA	NA	TRBJ2-5	TRBV7-3	TGTGCCAGCAGCTTAACTAGCGCTTATGAGACCCAGTACTTC	CASSLTSAYETQYF